The 32 T cell receptor beta chains below come from one sample, sequenced in a study of T cell repertoires in cytomegalovirus infection. For these TCRs, the target antigens are not known. TCRdb analysed the reads with MiXCR anew, one entry per CDR3 protein. The sample carries about 920,000 distinct CDR3 sequences, roughly a third recorded once. This specimen consisted of cultured CD8+ T cells from PBMCs, obtained from culture after CMV antigen stimulation. These TCRs come from a human donor in good health (CMV status not recorded). Some clones in this sample may be carry-over from other donors' samples.

The chain links TRBV11-2 to TRBJ2-7; TRBD1 might be the D (6 bases). Germline loops: CDR1 SGHAT, CDR2 FQNNGV. This CDR3 comprises 17 residues. V lost 3 bases and J lost 2, with 20 bases in between. CDR3 in amino acids: CASSLGTSFEFPYEQYF. The CDR3 nucleotides are TGTGCCAGCAGCTTGGGGACATCCTTTGAGTTTCCCTACGAGCAGTACTTC.

The chain couples TRBV19 to TRBJ1-1; D is perhaps TRBD1 (6 bases). Trimming removed 1 base at V and 1 base at J, with 13 bases between. The V gene's germline CDR1 is LNHDA and CDR2 SQIVND (reference sequence). The CDR3 contains 16 residues. This CDR3 is CASSIVARTANTEAFF. The CDR3 nucleotides read TGTGCCAGTAGTATAGTCGCCAGGACAGCGAACACTGAAGCTTTCTTT.

The rearrangement uses TRBV9 and TRBJ1-1, with D possibly matching TRBD1 (6 bases). V shed 2 bases and J shed 2 bases, with 10 bases lying between them. This CDR3 is built from 14 residues. Germline values: CDR1 SGDLS, CDR2 YYNGEE. The CDR3 sequence is CASSVGATNTEAFF. The CDR3 bases are TGTGCCAGCAGCGTGGGGGCTACCAACACTGAAGCTTTCTTT.

V and J are TRBV7-3 and TRBJ2-1; 9 nucleotides match TRBD1. Germline CDR1 and CDR2: SGHTA and FQGTGA. The CDR3 totals 16 residues. V lost 5 bases, J lost 9 bases, and 14 bases stayed unmatched. CDR3 nucleotide sequence: TGTGCCAGCAGCCCCCGCGCGGGACAGGGATATGGTGAGCAGTTCTTC. Protein sequence: CASSPRAGQGYGEQFF.

This clonotype was seen a single time. Since a much larger clone is just one base distant, this may be a read error. The DNA of the CDR3 is TGTGCCAGCGGCTTCCTACCGGAGCAGGGACGACGCGATGAGCAGTTCTTC. Amino acids: CASGFLPEQGRRDEQFF. This sequence joins TRBV7-8 and TRBJ2-1; D could derive from TRBD1 or TRBD2 (5 bases each). The CDR3 contains 17 residues. CDR1 and CDR2 from the germline V gene are SGHVS and FQNEAQ. Looking up the rest from reference TRBV7-8 and TRBJ2-1 gives the full variable domain: GAGVSQSPRYKVAKRGQDVALRCDPISGHVSLFWYQQALGQGPEFLTYFQNEAQLDKSGLPSDRFFAERPEGSVSTLKIQRTQQEDSAVYLCASGFLPEQGRRDEQFFGPGTRLTVL.

This sequence joins TRBV6-4 and TRBJ1-1, with D tentatively TRBD1 (5 bases). The CDR3 sequence is 14 residues long. CDR1 MRHNA and CDR2 SNTAGT come from the germline V gene. V was shortened by 11 bases and J by 4 bases, with 20 bases between the two germline ends. CDR3 nucleotides: TGTGCCTTCCTTCCCTGGGGGAAAACCACTGAAGCTTTCTTT. This codes for CAFLPWGKTTEAFF.

The CDR3 protein is CSARDASGVGYTGELFF. Written as DNA, the CDR3 is TGCAGTGCTAGAGATGCTAGCGGGGTAGGGTACACCGGGGAGCTGTTTTTT. V gene TRBV20-1 combines with J gene TRBJ2-2; 9 bases line up with TRBD2. The germline V gene encodes CDR1 DFQATT and CDR2 SNEGSKA (reference sequence). The V and J ends lost 0 bases and 3 bases, in that order; junction bases with no gene match: 8. The CDR3 has 17 amino acids.

The V and J genes are TRBV2 and TRBJ1-1, with 7 bases that match TRBD1. The CDR3 has 16 amino acids. Per germline, CDR1 SNHLY and CDR2 FYNNEI. V trimming: 4 bases; J trimming: 0 bases; junction bases outside the gene matches: 8. The CDR3 sequence: CASSASRGALNTEAFF. The CDR3, as DNA: TGTGCCAGCAGTGCCTCCAGGGGGGCCTTGAACACTGAAGCTTTCTTT.

At least ten counts were recorded for this clonotype. This sequence joins TRBV5-4 and TRBJ2-1; 14 nucleotides agree with TRBD2. Trimming took 4 bases from V and 7 from J; bases not matched to a gene: 4. Germline V CDR1 and CDR2: SGHNT, YYREEE (reference sequence). The CDR3 covers 15 residues. The CDR3: CASSVGLAGANEQFF. CDR3 nucleotide sequence: TGTGCCAGCAGCGTGGGACTAGCGGGGGCGAATGAGCAGTTCTTC.

In its sample, this clonotype was seen once. The J gene is TRBJ2-1, the V gene TRBV7-9; 7 bases agree with TRBD2. CDR1 and CDR2 from the germline V gene are SEHNR and FQNEAQ (reference sequence). This CDR3 comprises 16 residues. V shed 5 bases, J shed 0 bases, and the junction held 7 bases outside the gene matches. For the CDR3, the DNA is TGTGCCAGCAGCCCCAGGAGCGGGACCTCCTACAATGAGCAGTTCTTC. Its translation: CASSPRSGTSYNEQFF.

The V call is TRBV2, the J call TRBJ2-6; TRBD1 matches at 8 bases. Germline-derived CDR1 and CDR2 are SNHLY and FYNNEI. V lost 9 bases and J lost 0; bases outside the gene matches: 7. This CDR3 spans 16 amino acids. CDR3 nucleotide sequence: TGTGCCAGGATGGGACAGGAAGACTCTGGGGCCAACGTCCTGACTTTC. Translated, it gives CARMGQEDSGANVLTF.

This clonotype occurred many times. The chain links TRBV12-3 or TRBV12-4 to TRBJ1-1, with D unclear. The CDR3 runs to 15 residues. V gave up 0 bases and J gave up 3 bases, with 11 bases separating them. The DNA for the CDR3 is TGTGCCAGCAGTTTAGCGCTAACGGCGGACACTGAAGCTTTCTTT. As protein: CASSLALTADTEAFF.

This clonotype was observed a handful of times. Here the CDR3 reads CASSFQRADNEQFF. CDR3 DNA sequence: TGTGCCAGCAGTTTCCAGCGGGCCGACAATGAGCAGTTCTTC. The chain combines TRBV27 with TRBJ2-1; D is perhaps TRBD2 (6 bases). Trimming removed 3 bases from V and 5 bases from J, with 11 bases in between. Per germline, CDR1 MNHEY and CDR2 SMNVEV (reference sequence). The CDR3 has 14 amino acids.

The chain recombines TRBV5-6 with TRBJ2-3; perhaps TRBD1 as D (5 bases). The CDR3 is 15 amino acids. Deletions cut 1 base from V and 1 base from J, with 10 bases between. Germline values: CDR1 SGHDT, CDR2 YYEEEE. CDR3 loop: CASSLRVRGTDTQYF. CDR3 DNA: TGTGCCAGCAGCTTGCGGGTCAGGGGCACAGATACGCAGTATTTT.

The chain employs TRBV28 and TRBJ2-3; 8 nucleotides match TRBD2. Germline assignment: CDR1 MDHEN and CDR2 SYDVKM. This CDR3 contains 14 residues. The trim removed 10 bases at V and 1 base at J, leaving 7 bases unmatched. The DNA for the CDR3 is TGTGCCACCAATTGGCGGGGGGGCACAGATACGCAGTATTTT. Protein: CATNWRGGTDTQYF.

This chain connects TRBV4-3 to TRBJ2-3; TRBD2 is a possible D gene (5 bases). In germline, CDR1 is LGHNA, CDR2 YSLEER. There are 16 residues in the CDR3. V shed 0 bases and J shed 0 bases, with 10 bases lying between them. The CDR3 region is CASSQDGGRSTDTQYF. The CDR3 nucleotides are TGCGCCAGCAGCCAAGATGGAGGAAGAAGCACAGATACGCAGTATTTT.

This clonotype was observed a few times. The gene calls are TRBV20-1 and TRBJ2-1; D not certain. The CDR3 runs 14 residues. CDR1 is DFQATT, CDR2 SNEGSKA, per germline (reference sequence). Trimming cost V 4 bases and J 7 bases, with 17 bases left between them. CDR3 amino acids: CSATPLQAWNEQFF. Here the CDR3 DNA reads TGCAGTGCTACTCCCCTGCAGGCTTGGAATGAGCAGTTCTTC.

This clonotype was seen a few times. J is TRBJ2-5 and V is TRBV7-9, with 10 bases lining up with TRBD1. Germline-derived CDR1 and CDR2 are SEHNR and FQNEAQ (reference sequence). This CDR3 region has 14 residues. V lost 5 bases, J lost 2 bases, and 2 bases stayed unmatched. The CDR3 reads CASSRQGAQETQYF. CDR3 bases: TGTGCCAGCAGCCGACAGGGGGCTCAAGAGACCCAGTACTTC.

The chain recombines TRBV7-8 with TRBJ1-2; D unresolved. This CDR3 is built from 13 residues. From germline, CDR1 is SGHVS and CDR2 FQNEAQ. V was shortened by 2 bases and J by 2 bases, with 6 bases between the two germline ends. As DNA, the CDR3 is TGTGCCAGCAGCTTAAGGGTGAACTATGGCTACACCTTC. As protein: CASSLRVNYGYTF.

The chain has TRBV2 and TRBJ1-2; D remains unclear. Germline assignment: CDR1 SNHLY and CDR2 FYNNEI. V was shortened by 2 bases and J by 0 bases, with 10 bases between the two germline ends. CDR3 size: 15 residues. The CDR3 bases are TGTGCCAGCAGTGAACGTGACGGATCTAACTATGGCTACACCTTC. Its protein product is CASSERDGSNYGYTF. The variable domain in full, with the rest retrieved from reference TRBV2 and TRBJ1-2, is EPEVTQTPSHQVTQMGQEVILRCVPISNHLYFYWYRQILGQKVEFLVSFYNNEISEKSEIFDDQFSVERPDGSNFTLKIRSTKLEDSAMYFCASSERDGSNYGYTFGSGTRLTVV.

The rearrangement links TRBV2 to TRBJ1-1; 7 nucleotides agree with TRBD1. CDR1 and CDR2 (germline): SNHLY, FYNNEI. This CDR3 has 14 residues. With V trimmed by 9 bases and J by 1 base, 8 bases remained unmatched. The CDR3, as DNA: TGTGCCAGGGACAGGCAAAAAGGGAACACTGAAGCTTTCTTT. Translating it yields CARDRQKGNTEAFF. The complete variable domain, with remaining parts taken from reference TRBV2 and TRBJ1-1, reads EPEVTQTPSHQVTQMGQEVILRCVPISNHLYFYWYRQILGQKVEFLVSFYNNEISEKSEIFDDQFSVERPDGSNFTLKIRSTKLEDSAMYFCARDRQKGNTEAFFGQGTRLTVV.

This chain joins TRBV7-8 and TRBJ2-5, with D maybe TRBD2 (5 bases). The CDR3 spans 16 residues. V was pared by 5 bases and J by 5 bases, with 21 bases between. Germline-derived CDR1 and CDR2 are SGHVS and FQNEAQ. CDR3 amino acids: CASSPRGLAWMETQYF. In nucleotides, the CDR3 is TGTGCCAGCAGCCCAAGAGGGCTAGCCTGGATGGAGACCCAGTACTTC.

This clonotype was observed a handful of times. The genes are TRBV19 and TRBJ2-7; D is ambiguous. The germline V gene has CDR1 LNHDA and CDR2 SQIVND (reference sequence). The CDR3 is made up of 14 amino acids. With 3 bases removed from V and 1 base from J, the gap between germline ends came to 10 bases. The CDR3 here is CASSIDGTSYEQYF. The CDR3 nucleotides are TGTGCCAGTAGTATCGATGGCACTTCCTACGAGCAGTACTTC. Full variable domain (remainder filled in from reference TRBV19 and TRBJ2-7): DGGITQSPKYLFRKEGQNVTLSCEQNLNHDAMYWYRQDPGQGLRLIYYSQIVNDFQKGDIAEGYSVSREKKESFPLTVTSAQKNPTAFYLCASSIDGTSYEQYFGPGTRLTVT.

This sequence joins TRBV10-2 and TRBJ1-5; the match to TRBD1 covers 7 bases. J lost 5 bases, V lost 6 bases, and 10 bases had no gene match. This CDR3 region has 15 residues. From germline, CDR1 is WSHSY and CDR2 SAAADI. This CDR3 is CASRDRDRVDQPQHF. The CDR3 region has the DNA TGCGCCAGCAGGGACAGAGACAGGGTCGATCAGCCCCAGCATTTT.

This clonotype has more than one count but fewer than ten. The chain joins TRBV15 to TRBJ2-5; D is possibly TRBD2 (5 bases). Germline V gene sequence: CDR1 LNHNV, CDR2 YYDKDF (reference sequence). The CDR3 runs to 14 residues. Trimming cost V 5 bases and J 2 bases, with 12 bases left between them. The CDR3 nucleotides read TGTGCCACCAGCCATCCCGGGGTTCAAGAGACCCAGTACTTC. Protein: CATSHPGVQETQYF.

This clonotype was counted at least ten times. The V gene is TRBV7-6, the J gene TRBJ2-1; 8 bases fit TRBD2. Germline V gene lookup returns CDR1 SGHVS and CDR2 FNYEAQ. Trimming at V came to 3 bases and at J to 2 bases, leaving 6 bases not matched to a gene. This CDR3 comprises 16 residues. CDR3 sequence (DNA): TGTGCCAGCAGCTTGTTCCTAGCGGGCACCTACAATGAGCAGTTCTTC. It codes for CASSLFLAGTYNEQFF.

The chain is built from TRBV27 and TRBJ2-7, with D possibly being TRBD1 (6 bases). With 7 bases removed from V and 3 bases from J, the gap between germline ends came to 16 bases. CDR3 length equals 14 residues. Germline CDR1 MNHEY, CDR2 SMNVEV (reference sequence). CDR3 sequence: CASKSGTRVYEQYF. In DNA, the CDR3 is TGTGCCAGCAAGTCGGGGACAAGGGTCTACGAGCAGTACTTC.

This clonotype was detected only a few times. The chain combines TRBV27 with TRBJ1-2; the D gene is possibly TRBD1 (6 bases). V lost 6 bases to trimming and J lost 4 bases, with 12 bases between them. Germline values: CDR1 MNHEY, CDR2 SMNVEV (reference sequence). This CDR3 has 13 amino acids. In nucleotides, the CDR3 is TGTGCCAGCAGGCCTCGGGGGCTCTATGGCTACACCTTC. This translates into CASRPRGLYGYTF.

CDR3 in DNA: TGTGCCAGCAGCTTGGCCCCGGACGGGTACTACGAGCAGTACTTC. Amino acid sequence: CASSLAPDGYYEQYF. This chain joins TRBV5-6 and TRBJ2-7; no definite D call. Trimming removed 0 bases from V and 3 bases from J, with 13 bases in between. This CDR3 is built from 15 residues. Germline V lookup: CDR1 SGHDT, CDR2 YYEEEE.

This clonotype appeared a few times. The chain links TRBV10-3 to TRBJ2-3, with D possibly TRBD2 on 6 matching bases. Trimming shortened V by 10 bases and J by 3 bases, and 17 bases separated the two germline ends. CDR3 size: 14 residues. Germline lookup yields CDR1 ENHRY and CDR2 SYGVKD. The CDR3 spells CASLSGVPTDTQYF. The CDR3 DNA reads TGTGCCAGCCTGTCGGGGGTCCCGACAGATACGCAGTATTTT.

The chain uses TRBV6-6 and TRBJ2-7, with D maybe TRBD1 (6 bases). Trimming cost V 7 bases and J 4 bases, with 14 bases left between them. The CDR3 totals 13 residues. Germline-derived CDR1 and CDR2 are MNHNY and SVGAGI (reference sequence). The CDR3 loop reads CASNQGPTYEQYV. Here the CDR3 DNA reads TGTGCCAGCAACCAGGGGCCCACATACGAGCAGTACGTC.

The table lists this clonotype with a count of one. V usage is TRBV7-8 and J usage is TRBJ2-5; D perhaps matches TRBD1 (5 bases). This CDR3 is 13 amino acids long. Germline lookup yields CDR1 SGHVS and CDR2 FQNEAQ. Between the trimmed V and J ends, which lost 4 bases and 3 bases, there was a span of 9 bases. This chain's CDR3 is CASSYRLKETQYF. The DNA for the CDR3 is TGTGCCAGCAGCTACAGGCTAAAAGAGACCCAGTACTTC.